The 18 T cell receptor beta chains listed next were all sequenced from one sample in a study of human T cells and chemical hapten exposure. Using its own MiXCR run on the RACE reads, TCRdb lists one record per CDR3 protein. The sample lists 99,000 or so distinct CDR3 sequences; less than 45% were seen once. Time point of the sample: patch test 3, about 24 weeks after DPC sensitization. Described treatment: therapeutic diphenylcyclopropenone sensitization with weekly scalp DPC. Sequenced here: whole blood, sampled in connection with sensitization to the hapten diphenylcyclopropenone (DPC). These TCRs come from a middle-aged man with alopecia areata. Some clones in this sample may be carry-over from other donors' samples.

The V gene is TRBV20-1, the J gene TRBJ2-3, with 13 bases matching TRBD2. The CDR3 sequence is 16 residues long. Germline lookup yields CDR1 DFQATT and CDR2 SNEGSKA (reference sequence). V gave up 0 bases and J gave up 6 bases; unmatched junction bases: 6. The CDR3 here is CSARDVTSGRDDTQYF. CDR3 coding DNA: TGCAGTGCTAGAGATGTCACTAGCGGGAGGGATGATACGCAGTATTTT.

The CDR3 sequence: CASSQGQGSYEQYV. As DNA, the CDR3 is TGTGCCAGCAGCCAAGGACAGGGTTCCTACGAGCAGTACGTC. The V call is TRBV14, the J call TRBJ2-7, with 7 bases matching TRBD1. The germline CDR1 and CDR2 sequences are SGHDN and FVKESK. The CDR3 is 14 residues long. V was pared by 1 base and J by 1 base, with 1 base of the junction left unmatched.

This chain links TRBV27 with TRBJ2-3, with 11 bases aligning to TRBD2. CDR1 is MNHEY, CDR2 SMNVEV, per germline (reference sequence). The CDR3 loop spans 16 amino acids. J gave up 4 bases and V 2 bases, and 5 bases lay outside the gene matches. The CDR3, as DNA: TGTGCCAGCAGTTTAAGGGCTAGCGGGAGGTCAGATACGCAGTATTTT. Protein: CASSLRASGRSDTQYF.

This clonotype was found a few times. The V and J genes are TRBV20-1 and TRBJ2-7; 14 bases are shared with TRBD2. CDR1 is DFQATT and CDR2 is SNEGSKA in the germline V gene (reference sequence). This CDR3 comprises 15 residues. V shed 3 bases, J shed 5 bases, and the junction held 6 bases outside the gene matches. The CDR3 bases are TGCAGTGCTAGGGGGACTAGCGGGAGTTTCGACGAGCAGTACTTC. Protein product: CSARGTSGSFDEQYF.

This clonotype was seen more than once but under ten times. The chain links TRBV24-1 to TRBJ1-5; D is unclear. The CDR3 sequence is 13 residues long. CDR1 is KGHDR and CDR2 is SFDVKD in the germline V gene. Trimming removed 1 base at V and 2 bases at J, with 2 bases between. This CDR3 reads CATSDFGNQPQHF. The DNA for the CDR3 is TGTGCCACCAGTGATTTTGGCAATCAGCCCCAGCATTTT.

This clonotype turned up a few times. The chain recombines TRBV27 with TRBJ2-6; D might be TRBD2 (6 bases). CDR1 is MNHEY, CDR2 SMNVEV, per germline (reference sequence). CDR3 length: 16 residues. V lost 5 bases and J 4 bases, leaving 15 bases between the germline ends. CDR3 amino acids: CASSPRRVIGANVLTF. The CDR3 nucleotides are TGTGCCAGCAGTCCCAGGAGGGTTATCGGGGCCAACGTCCTGACTTTC.

The chain employs TRBV29-1 and TRBJ2-5, with D maybe TRBD1 (5 bases). Germline V gene data show CDR1 as SQVTM and CDR2 as ANQGSEA. With 7 bases removed from V and 1 base from J, the gap between germline ends came to 16 bases. The CDR3 runs to 14 residues. CDR3 protein: CSAQGARFQETQYF. The CDR3 nucleotides are TGCAGCGCCCAAGGGGCCAGATTCCAAGAGACCCAGTACTTC.

The J gene is TRBJ2-2, the V gene TRBV4-3, with D perhaps matching TRBD1 (5 bases). The CDR3 length is 13 residues. Germline assignment: CDR1 LGHNA and CDR2 YSLEER. V was trimmed by 0 bases and J by 7 bases, leaving 6 bases between them. CDR3 sequence: CASSQDRVGELFF. DNA of the CDR3: TGCGCCAGCAGCCAAGACAGGGTCGGGGAGCTGTTTTTT.

This clonotype was counted a single time. The chain uses TRBV6-6 and TRBJ2-7; 15 bases are shared with TRBD2. Germline V gene lookup returns CDR1 MNHNY and CDR2 SVGAGI (reference sequence). The CDR3 spans 18 residues. Trimming at V came to 2 bases and at J to 7 bases, leaving 12 bases not matched to a gene. The CDR3 region is CASSYQSGLAGGPLEQYF. CDR3 bases: TGTGCCAGCAGTTACCAGAGCGGACTAGCGGGAGGGCCGCTAGAGCAGTACTTC.

This chain uses TRBV2 with TRBJ2-7; 7 bases are a match to TRBD1. The CDR3 has 14 residues. Germline V lookup: CDR1 SNHLY, CDR2 FYNNEI. The V gene end was trimmed by 5 bases and the J gene end by 4 bases; junction bases not matched to a gene: 8. The CDR3 DNA reads TGTGCCAGCAGTTCTGCAGGGGGAGAGTACGAGCAGTACTTC. Translating it yields CASSSAGGEYEQYF.

There are a few counts of this clonotype. This chain connects TRBV12-5 to TRBJ1-1; tentative D call: TRBD1 (6 bases). Germline lookup yields CDR1 LGHNT and CDR2 FRNRAP. The CDR3 sequence is 14 residues long. The ends were cut back, 8 bases at V and 8 bases at J, with 21 bases in the middle. CDR3 bases: TGTGCTAGTCTGACCAGGGGACCCGTACCCGAAGCTTTCTTT. Translated: CASLTRGPVPEAFF.

The chain couples TRBV30 to TRBJ1-5, with D possibly matching TRBD1 (5 bases). CDR1 and CDR2 (germline): GTSNPN, SVGIG (reference sequence). The V gene lost 1 base and the J gene lost 3 bases, with 7 bases spanning the gap. The CDR3 runs to 13 residues. The CDR3 DNA sequence: TGTGCCTGGAGTGCGGGGACCAATCAGCCCCAGCATTTT. Amino acids: CAWSAGTNQPQHF.

This clonotype was found a few times. The chain employs TRBV27 and TRBJ2-3; no clear D. The germline V and J ends were trimmed by 5 bases and 1 base, with 13 bases remaining between them. The CDR3 sequence is 15 residues long. Germline CDR1 MNHEY, CDR2 SMNVEV (reference sequence). The CDR3 sequence: CASSPLVVGTDTQYF. The DNA of the CDR3 is TGTGCCAGCAGTCCTCTAGTAGTCGGCACAGATACGCAGTATTTT.

This clonotype has at least ten counts. V usage is TRBV20-1 and J usage is TRBJ2-7; D is unresolved. CDR1 and CDR2 (germline): DFQATT, SNEGSKA (reference sequence). CDR3 size: 14 residues. V lost 6 bases, J lost 5 bases, and 20 bases lay in between. The CDR3 reads CSASLTSELHEQYF. In DNA, the CDR3 is TGCAGTGCCTCTTTGACAAGTGAATTGCACGAGCAGTACTTC.

The chain carries TRBV29-1 and TRBJ2-3; D possibly corresponds to TRBD2 (6 bases). The CDR3 length is 11 residues. Per the germline V gene, CDR1 is SQVTM and CDR2 is ANQGSEA. Written as DNA, the CDR3 is TGCACCGGGACTAGCACAGATACGCAGTATTTT. This encodes CTGTSTDTQYF.

Only a few counts were recorded for this clonotype. The V call is TRBV12-3 or TRBV12-4, the J call TRBJ2-7, with TRBD1 identical over 8 bases. The CDR3 consists of 14 residues. Trimming at V came to 4 bases and at J to 0 bases, leaving 2 bases not matched to a gene. This CDR3 reads CASSSQGASYEQYF. The CDR3 DNA reads as TGTGCCAGCAGTTCCCAGGGGGCCTCCTACGAGCAGTACTTC.

This clonotype was seen once. The chain carries TRBV30 and TRBJ2-3, with D maybe TRBD1 (6 bases). The CDR3 extends over 14 amino acids. CDR1 GTSNPN and CDR2 SVGIG come from the germline V gene (reference sequence). Trimming shortened V by 2 bases and J by 0 bases, and 9 bases separated the two germline ends. In DNA, the CDR3 is TGTGCCTGGAGTTCGACAGGCAGCACAGATACGCAGTATTTT. Encoded protein: CAWSSTGSTDTQYF.

This clonotype was observed a handful of times. The junction shows a germline mismatch at one end, possibly a read error. In nucleotides, the CDR3 is TGTGCCAGCAGCCAAGAGAAAGGCAGGGGTCGGATCTACACCTTC. Translating gives CASSQEKGRGRIYTF. The chain recombines TRBV4-3 with TRBJ1-2; possibly TRBD1 for D (6 bases). CDR1 is LGHNA, CDR2 YSLEER, per germline. The CDR3 consists of 15 residues.